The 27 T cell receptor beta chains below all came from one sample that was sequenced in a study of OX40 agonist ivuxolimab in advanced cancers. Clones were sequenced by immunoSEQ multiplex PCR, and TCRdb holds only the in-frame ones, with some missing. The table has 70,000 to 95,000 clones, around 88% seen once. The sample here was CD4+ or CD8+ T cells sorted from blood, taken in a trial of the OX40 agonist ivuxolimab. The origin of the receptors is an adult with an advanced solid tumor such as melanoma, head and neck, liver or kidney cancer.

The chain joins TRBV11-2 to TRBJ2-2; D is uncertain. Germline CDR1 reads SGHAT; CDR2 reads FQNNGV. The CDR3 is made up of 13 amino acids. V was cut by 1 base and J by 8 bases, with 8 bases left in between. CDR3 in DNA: TGTGCCAGCAGCTTAGGGGCGAGGGGGGAGCTGTTTTTT. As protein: CASSLGARGELFF.

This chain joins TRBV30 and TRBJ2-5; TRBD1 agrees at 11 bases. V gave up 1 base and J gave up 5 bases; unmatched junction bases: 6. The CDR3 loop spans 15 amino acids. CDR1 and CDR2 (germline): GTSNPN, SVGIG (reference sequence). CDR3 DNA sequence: TGTGCCTGGAGTGCCGGACAGGGGGCGCGGGAGACCCAGTACTTC. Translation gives CAWSAGQGARETQYF.

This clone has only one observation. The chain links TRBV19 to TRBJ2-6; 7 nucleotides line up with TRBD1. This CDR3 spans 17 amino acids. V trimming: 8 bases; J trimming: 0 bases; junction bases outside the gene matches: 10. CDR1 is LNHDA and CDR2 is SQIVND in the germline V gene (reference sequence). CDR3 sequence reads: CASDRTGVGSGANVLTF. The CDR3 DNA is TGTGCCAGTGACAGGACAGGTGTGGGCTCTGGGGCCAACGTCCTGACTTTC.

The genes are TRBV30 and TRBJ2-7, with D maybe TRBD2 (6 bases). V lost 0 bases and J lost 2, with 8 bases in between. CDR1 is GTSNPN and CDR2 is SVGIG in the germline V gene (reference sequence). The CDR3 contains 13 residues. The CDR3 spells CAWSVGEAYEQYF. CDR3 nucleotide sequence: TGTGCCTGGAGTGTAGGGGAGGCCTACGAGCAGTACTTC. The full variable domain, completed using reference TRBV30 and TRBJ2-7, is SQTIHQWPATLVQPVGSPLSLECTVEGTSNPNLYWYRQAAGRGLQLLFYSVGIGQISSEVPQNLSASRPQDRQFILSSKKLLLSDSGFYLCAWSVGEAYEQYFGPGTRLTVT.

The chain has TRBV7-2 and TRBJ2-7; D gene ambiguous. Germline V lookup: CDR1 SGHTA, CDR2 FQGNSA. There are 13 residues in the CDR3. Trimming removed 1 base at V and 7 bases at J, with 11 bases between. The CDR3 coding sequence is TGTGCCAGCAGCTTAGAGGGCGCTGGAGAGCAGTACTTC. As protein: CASSLEGAGEQYF.

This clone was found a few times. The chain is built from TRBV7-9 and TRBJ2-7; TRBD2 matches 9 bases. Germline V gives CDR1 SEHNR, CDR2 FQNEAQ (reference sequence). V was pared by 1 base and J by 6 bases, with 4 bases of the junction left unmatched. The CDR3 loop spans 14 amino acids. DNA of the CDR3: TGTGCCAGCAGCTTAGAAGGACTAGCGCTCGAGCAGTACTTC. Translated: CASSLEGLALEQYF.

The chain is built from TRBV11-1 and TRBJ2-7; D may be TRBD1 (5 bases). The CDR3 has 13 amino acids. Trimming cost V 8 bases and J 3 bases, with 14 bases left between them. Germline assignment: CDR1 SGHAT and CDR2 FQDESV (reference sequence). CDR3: CASSGSGNYEQYF. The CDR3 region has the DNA TGTGCCAGCTCTGGTTCAGGGAACTACGAGCAGTACTTC.

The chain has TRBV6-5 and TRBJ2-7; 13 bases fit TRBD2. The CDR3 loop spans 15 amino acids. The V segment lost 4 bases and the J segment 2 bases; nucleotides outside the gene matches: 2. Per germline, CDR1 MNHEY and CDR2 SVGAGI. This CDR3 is CASSWGTSGTYEQYF. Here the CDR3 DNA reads TGTGCCAGCAGTTGGGGGACTAGCGGGACCTACGAGCAGTACTTC.

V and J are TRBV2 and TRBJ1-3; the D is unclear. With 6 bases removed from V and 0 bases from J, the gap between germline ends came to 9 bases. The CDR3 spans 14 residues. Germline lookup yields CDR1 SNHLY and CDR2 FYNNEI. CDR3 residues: CASRGVSSGNTIYF. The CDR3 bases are TGTGCCAGCAGAGGAGTTTCCTCTGGAAACACCATATATTTT.

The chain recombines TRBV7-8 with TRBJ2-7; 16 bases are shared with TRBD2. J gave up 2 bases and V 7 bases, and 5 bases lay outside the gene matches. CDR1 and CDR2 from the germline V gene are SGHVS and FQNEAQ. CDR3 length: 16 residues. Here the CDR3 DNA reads TGTGCCAGCATCCCCGGGACTAGCGGGAGGGCCTACGAGCAGTACTTC. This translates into CASIPGTSGRAYEQYF.

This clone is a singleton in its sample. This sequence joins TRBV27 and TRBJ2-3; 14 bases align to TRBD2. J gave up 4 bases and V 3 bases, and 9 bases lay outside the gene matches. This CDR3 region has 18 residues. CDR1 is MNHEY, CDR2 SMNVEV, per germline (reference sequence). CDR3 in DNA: TGTGCCAGCAGTTTCTATCCGGGACTAGCGGGAGCCGCAGATACGCAGTATTTT. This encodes CASSFYPGLAGAADTQYF.

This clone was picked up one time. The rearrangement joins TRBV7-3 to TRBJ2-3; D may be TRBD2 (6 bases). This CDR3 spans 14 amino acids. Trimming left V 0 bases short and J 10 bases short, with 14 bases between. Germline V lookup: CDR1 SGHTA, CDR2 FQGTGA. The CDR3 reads CASSLTLGGMAQYF. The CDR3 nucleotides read TGTGCCAGCAGCTTAACATTGGGCGGGATGGCGCAGTATTTT.

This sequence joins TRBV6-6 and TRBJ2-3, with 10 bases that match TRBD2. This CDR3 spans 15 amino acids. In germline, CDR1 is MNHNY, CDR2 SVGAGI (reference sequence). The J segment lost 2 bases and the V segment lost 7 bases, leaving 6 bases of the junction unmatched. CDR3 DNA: TGTGCCAGCACCGCAGCGGGAGGGGACACAGATACGCAGTATTTT. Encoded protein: CASTAAGGDTDTQYF.

CDR3 DNA: TGTGCCAGTAAGTCTCCGGAGAACACTGAAGCTTTCTTT. The encoded protein is CASKSPENTEAFF. This chain links TRBV19 with TRBJ1-1, with D unresolved. Trimming pared 7 bases from V and 1 base from J, leaving 10 bases between. Germline CDR1 and CDR2: LNHDA and SQIVND (reference sequence). This CDR3 spans 13 amino acids.

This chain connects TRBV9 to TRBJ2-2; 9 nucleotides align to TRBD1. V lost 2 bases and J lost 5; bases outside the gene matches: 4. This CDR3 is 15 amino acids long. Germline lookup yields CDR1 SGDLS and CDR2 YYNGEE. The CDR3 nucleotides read TGTGCCAGCAGCGTGCGGACAGGGGAAACCGGGGAGCTGTTTTTT. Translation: CASSVRTGETGELFF. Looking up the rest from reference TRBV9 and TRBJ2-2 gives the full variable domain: DSGVTQTPKHLITATGQRVTLRCSPRSGDLSVYWYQQSLDQGLQFLIQYYNGEERAKGNILERFSAQQFPDLHSELNLSSLELGDSALYFCASSVRTGETGELFFGEGSRLTVL.

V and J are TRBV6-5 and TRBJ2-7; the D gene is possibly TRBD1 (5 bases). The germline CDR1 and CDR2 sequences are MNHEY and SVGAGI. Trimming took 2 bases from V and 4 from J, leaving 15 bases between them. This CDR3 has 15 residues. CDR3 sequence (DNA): TGTGCCAGCAGTTACAGGGGAACATGGGTTTACGAGCAGTACTTC. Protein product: CASSYRGTWVYEQYF.

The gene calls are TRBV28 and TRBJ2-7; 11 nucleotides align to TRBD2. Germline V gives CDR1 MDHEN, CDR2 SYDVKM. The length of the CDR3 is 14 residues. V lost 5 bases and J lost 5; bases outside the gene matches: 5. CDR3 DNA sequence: TGTGCCAGCAGTGTAGCGGGAGGGCTCCACGAGCAGTACTTC. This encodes CASSVAGGLHEQYF.

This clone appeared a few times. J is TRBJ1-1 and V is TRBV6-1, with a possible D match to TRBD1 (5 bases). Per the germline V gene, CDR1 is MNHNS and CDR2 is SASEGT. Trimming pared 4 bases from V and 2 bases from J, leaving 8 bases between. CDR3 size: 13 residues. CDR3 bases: TGTGCCAGCAGTGCGGGACCCAACACTGAAGCTTTCTTT. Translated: CASSAGPNTEAFF.

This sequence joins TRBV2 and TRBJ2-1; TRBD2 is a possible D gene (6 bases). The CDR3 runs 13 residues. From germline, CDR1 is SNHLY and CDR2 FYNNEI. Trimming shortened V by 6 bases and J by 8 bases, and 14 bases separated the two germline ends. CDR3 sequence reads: CASRLLREDEQFF. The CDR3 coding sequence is TGTGCCAGCAGGCTCCTGCGGGAAGATGAGCAGTTCTTC.

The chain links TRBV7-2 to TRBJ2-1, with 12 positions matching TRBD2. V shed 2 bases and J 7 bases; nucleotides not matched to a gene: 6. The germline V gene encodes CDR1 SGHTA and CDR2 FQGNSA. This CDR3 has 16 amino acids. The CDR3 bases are TGTGCCAGCAGCTTAAGCCCGGGACTAGCGGGTAATGAGCAGTTCTTC. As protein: CASSLSPGLAGNEQFF. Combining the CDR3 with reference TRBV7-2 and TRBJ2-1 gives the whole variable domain GAGVSQSPSNKVTEKGKDVELRCDPISGHTALYWYRQSLGQGLEFLIYFQGNSAPDKSGLPSDRFSAERTGGSVSTLTIQRTQQEDSAVYLCASSLSPGLAGNEQFFGPGTRLTVL.

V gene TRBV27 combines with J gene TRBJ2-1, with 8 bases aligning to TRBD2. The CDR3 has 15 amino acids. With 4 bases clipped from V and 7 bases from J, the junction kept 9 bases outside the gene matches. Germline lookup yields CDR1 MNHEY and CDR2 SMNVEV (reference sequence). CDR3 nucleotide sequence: TGTGCCAGCAGTTCTGCAGCGGGAGTCCTGAATGAGCAGTTCTTC. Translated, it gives CASSSAAGVLNEQFF.

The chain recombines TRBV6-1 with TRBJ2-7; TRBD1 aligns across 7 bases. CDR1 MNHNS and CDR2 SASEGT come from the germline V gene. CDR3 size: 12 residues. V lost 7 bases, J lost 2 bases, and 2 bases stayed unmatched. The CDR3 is CASKQGAYEQYF. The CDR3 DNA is TGTGCCAGCAAGCAGGGGGCCTACGAGCAGTACTTC.

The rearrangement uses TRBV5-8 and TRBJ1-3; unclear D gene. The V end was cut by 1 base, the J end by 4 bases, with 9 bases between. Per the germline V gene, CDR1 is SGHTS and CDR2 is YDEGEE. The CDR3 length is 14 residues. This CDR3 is CASSLRELGNTIYF. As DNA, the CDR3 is TGTGCCAGCAGCTTGCGGGAGTTGGGAAACACCATATATTTT.

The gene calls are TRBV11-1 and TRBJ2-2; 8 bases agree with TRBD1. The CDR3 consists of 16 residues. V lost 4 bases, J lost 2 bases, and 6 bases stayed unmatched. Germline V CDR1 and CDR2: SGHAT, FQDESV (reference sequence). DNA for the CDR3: TGTGCCAGCAGCTCACAGGGGGGCTCCAACACCGGGGAGCTGTTTTTT. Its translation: CASSSQGGSNTGELFF.

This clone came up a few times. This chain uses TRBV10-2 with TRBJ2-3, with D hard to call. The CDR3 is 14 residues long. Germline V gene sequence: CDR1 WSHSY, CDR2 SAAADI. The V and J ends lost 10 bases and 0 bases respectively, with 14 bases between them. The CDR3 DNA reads TGCGCCACCAAGGCATTAACTAGCACAGATACGCAGTATTTT. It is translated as CATKALTSTDTQYF.

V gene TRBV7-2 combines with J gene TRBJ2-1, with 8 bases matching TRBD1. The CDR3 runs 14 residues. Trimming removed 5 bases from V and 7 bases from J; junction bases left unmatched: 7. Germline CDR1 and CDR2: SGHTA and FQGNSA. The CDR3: CASSQTGAGNEQFF. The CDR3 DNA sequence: TGTGCCAGCAGCCAGACAGGGGCAGGTAATGAGCAGTTCTTC.

The CDR3 DNA reads as TGTGCCAGCAGCGGGAGGGCCAAGGATACGCAGTATTTT. Amino acid sequence: CASSGRAKDTQYF. The chain employs TRBV6-6 and TRBJ2-3; 8 nucleotides agree with TRBD2. The J segment lost 6 bases and the V segment lost 6 bases, leaving 5 bases of the junction unmatched. The CDR3 length is 13 residues. Germline V CDR1 and CDR2: MNHNY, SVGAGI (reference sequence).